The 26 T cell receptor beta chains below were found in one sample sequenced in a study of OX40 agonist ivuxolimab in advanced cancers. The data were produced by immunoSEQ multiplex PCR, yet TCRdb's version contains in-frame clones alone and is incomplete. The sample lists tens of thousands of clones, about 86% seen once, with approximately 1.5% in the top ten. Sequenced material: CD4+ or CD8+ T cells sorted from blood, taken in a trial of the OX40 agonist ivuxolimab. The origin of the receptors is an adult with an advanced solid tumor such as melanoma, head and neck, liver or kidney cancer.

The chain combines TRBV18 with TRBJ1-5; 7 bases fit TRBD1. This CDR3 comprises 14 residues. V lost 3 bases, J lost 6 bases, and 5 bases stayed unmatched. Germline assignment: CDR1 KGHSH and CDR2 LQKENI. CDR3 protein: CASSPDRYRQPQHF. In nucleotides, the CDR3 is TGTGCCAGCTCACCGGACAGGTACCGTCAGCCCCAGCATTTT. The full variable domain, its missing parts supplied by reference TRBV18 and TRBJ1-5, is NAGVMQNPRHLVRRRGQEARLRCSPMKGHSHVYWYRQLPEEGLKFMVYLQKENIIDESGMPKERFSAEFPKEGPSILRIQQVVRGDSAAYFCASSPDRYRQPQHFGDGTRLSIL.

The chain couples TRBV7-2 to TRBJ2-7, with a possible D match to TRBD1 (6 bases). V shed 5 bases and J shed 2 bases, with 13 bases lying between them. The CDR3 spans 14 residues. The germline V gene encodes CDR1 SGHTA and CDR2 FQGNSA. The CDR3 DNA reads as TGTGCCAGCAGCGAAGGACAGCCCGCCTACGAGCAGTACTTC. Translating it yields CASSEGQPAYEQYF.

V gene TRBV7-9 combines with J gene TRBJ2-3; TRBD2 aligns across 11 bases. The germline gives CDR1 SEHNR, CDR2 FQNEAQ (reference sequence). The CDR3 totals 16 residues. The trim removed 2 bases at V and 0 bases at J, leaving 1 base unmatched. The CDR3 here is CASSLLAGGSTDTQYF. The CDR3, as DNA: TGTGCCAGCAGCTTACTAGCGGGGGGCAGCACAGATACGCAGTATTTT.

The chain links TRBV4-3 to TRBJ2-3, with D possibly TRBD2 on 6 matching bases. There are 15 residues in the CDR3. CDR1 and CDR2 from the germline V gene are LGHNA and YSLEER. V lost 0 bases to trimming and J lost 4 bases, with 11 bases between them. CDR3 DNA sequence: TGCGCCAGCAGCCAAGAGCGGGACGGGTCAGATACGCAGTATTTT. This encodes CASSQERDGSDTQYF.

J is TRBJ1-5 and V is TRBV28; the D gene is possibly TRBD1 (5 bases). CDR1 and CDR2 from the germline V gene are MDHEN and SYDVKM. The CDR3 sequence is 15 residues long. V was cut by 8 bases and J by 1 base, with 15 bases left in between. In DNA form, the CDR3 reads TGTGCCAGCGGCGCTCACCGGGGCAGCAATCAGCCCCAGCATTTT. This gives the protein CASGAHRGSNQPQHF.

The V call is TRBV7-9, the J call TRBJ2-5; no reliable D call. This CDR3 region has 15 residues. Trimming pared 5 bases from V and 5 bases from J, leaving 18 bases between. CDR1 SEHNR and CDR2 FQNEAQ come from the germline V gene (reference sequence). The CDR3 coding sequence is TGTGCCAGCAGCCCTACCAGGATCCGCAGGGAGACCCAGTACTTC. It yields the protein CASSPTRIRRETQYF.

This clone was seen more than once but under ten times. The V and J genes are TRBV5-4 and TRBJ1-1; perhaps TRBD1 as D (6 bases). Trimming shortened V by 4 bases and J by 0 bases, and 13 bases separated the two germline ends. Per the germline V gene, CDR1 is SGHNT and CDR2 is YYREEE (reference sequence). The CDR3 runs 15 residues. This CDR3 reads CASSTGQSMNTEAFF. For the CDR3, the DNA is TGTGCCAGCAGCACCGGACAGTCAATGAACACTGAAGCTTTCTTT.

The chain couples TRBV30 to TRBJ1-3; TRBD1 aligns across 9 bases. J lost 2 bases, V lost 6 bases, and 11 bases had no gene match. The CDR3 has 16 residues. Germline CDR1 is GTSNPN and CDR2 is SVGIG (reference sequence). CDR3 in amino acids: CACRTPGQGTGNTIYF. The DNA of the CDR3 is TGTGCCTGCCGGACACCGGGACAGGGAACTGGAAACACCATATATTTT.

The V call is TRBV5-4, the J call TRBJ2-1, with 9 bases that match TRBD2. With 0 bases clipped from V and 9 bases from J, the junction kept 7 bases outside the gene matches. This CDR3 has 15 residues. Per germline, CDR1 SGHNT and CDR2 YYREEE (reference sequence). The CDR3 DNA follows: TGTGCCAGCAGCTTGGAGGGGCGGGGGGGCCGTGAGCAGTTCTTC. This translates into CASSLEGRGGREQFF.

This CDR3 is CASSIADSGTGTQYF. The CDR3 DNA is TGTGCCAGTAGTATTGCCGATTCCGGGACAGGGACGCAGTACTTC. The rearrangement uses TRBV19 and TRBJ2-4, with TRBD1 identical over 9 bases. The CDR3 totals 15 residues. Germline V gene data show CDR1 as LNHDA and CDR2 as SQIVND (reference sequence). With V trimmed by 3 bases and J by 13 bases, 13 bases remained unmatched. Together with reference TRBV19 and TRBJ2-4, the CDR3 gives the full variable domain: DGGITQSPKYLFRKEGQNVTLSCEQNLNHDAMYWYRQDPGQGLRLIYYSQIVNDFQKGDIAEGYSVSREKKESFPLTVTSAQKNPTAFYLCASSIADSGTGTQYFGAGTRLSVL.

The chain links TRBV7-8 to TRBJ2-7; weak D call: TRBD1 (6 bases). Germline V gives CDR1 SGHVS, CDR2 FQNEAQ. This CDR3 has 16 amino acids. The V and J ends lost 4 bases and 1 base respectively, with 17 bases between them. Here the CDR3 reads CASSSGARGGSYEQYF. CDR3 in DNA: TGTGCCAGCAGCTCAGGGGCACGGGGTGGATCCTACGAGCAGTACTTC.

The gene calls are TRBV6-5 and TRBJ1-5, with 8 bases that match TRBD1. Germline V CDR1 and CDR2: MNHEY, SVGAGI. The V gene end was trimmed by 6 bases and the J gene end by 5 bases; junction bases not matched to a gene: 3. The CDR3 spans 13 residues. The chain's CDR3 is CASRTGVDQPQHF. CDR3 in DNA: TGTGCCAGCAGGACAGGGGTAGATCAGCCCCAGCATTTT.

The V and J genes are TRBV4-1 and TRBJ1-6; 7 bases are a match to TRBD1. The CDR3 loop spans 18 amino acids. Trimming removed 5 bases from V and 0 bases from J; junction bases left unmatched: 10. CDR1 and CDR2 (germline): MGHRA, YSYEKL. The CDR3 protein is CASSATQGPRSYNSPLHF. The CDR3 nucleotides are TGCGCCAGCAGCGCAACACAGGGGCCCCGCTCCTATAATTCACCCCTCCACTTT.

The rearrangement links TRBV9 to TRBJ1-1; D is uncertain. Germline CDR1 reads SGDLS; CDR2 reads YYNGEE. The CDR3 totals 15 residues. V was pared by 0 bases and J by 0 bases, with 9 bases between. CDR3 bases: TGTGCCAGCAGCGTAGCGGACGGCCTGAACACTGAAGCTTTCTTT. This translates into CASSVADGLNTEAFF.

The chain has TRBV6-1 and TRBJ1-3; 7 bases line up with TRBD1. This CDR3 contains 15 residues. Germline V gene sequence: CDR1 MNHNS, CDR2 SASEGT. The V and J ends lost 4 bases and 2 bases, in that order; junction bases with no gene match: 5. The CDR3 loop reads CASSGGQSPGNTIYF. The CDR3 region has the DNA TGTGCCAGCAGTGGGGGACAGTCCCCTGGAAACACCATATATTTT.

This sequence joins TRBV19 and TRBJ1-2, with D tentatively TRBD1 (5 bases). This CDR3 contains 15 residues. The V end lost 4 bases, the J end lost 4 bases, and 16 bases lay between the germline ends. CDR1 and CDR2 (germline): LNHDA, SQIVND (reference sequence). The CDR3 nucleotides are TGTGCCAGTAGTAAACCCTCCCGGGGGAGCTATGGCTACACCTTC. Translating it yields CASSKPSRGSYGYTF.

DNA for the CDR3: TGTGCCAGCGGAACGGAGAGCAATCAGCCCCAGCATTTT. Translation: CASGTESNQPQHF. The rearrangement uses TRBV18 and TRBJ1-5; D is unclear. The CDR3 runs to 13 residues. The germline V gene encodes CDR1 KGHSH and CDR2 LQKENI. V lost 8 bases to trimming and J lost 1 base, with 9 bases between them.

The chain recombines TRBV7-7 with TRBJ2-6; 8 bases match TRBD1. Germline trimming cut 1 base from V and 4 bases from J; bases unmatched to any gene: 3. The CDR3 has 16 residues. CDR1 and CDR2 (germline): SSHAT, FNYEAQ (reference sequence). The CDR3 protein is CASSLGTGYGANVLTF. Here the CDR3 DNA reads TGTGCCAGCAGCTTAGGGACAGGGTACGGGGCCAACGTCCTGACTTTC.

The chain links TRBV7-6 to TRBJ1-3; D not certain. The ends were cut back, 3 bases at V and 4 bases at J, with 10 bases in the middle. The CDR3 runs to 14 residues. Germline CDR1 reads SGHVS; CDR2 reads FNYEAQ. The CDR3 reads CASSFGQAGNTIYF. The CDR3 region has the DNA TGTGCCAGCAGCTTCGGGCAGGCAGGAAACACCATATATTTT.

The chain uses TRBV27 and TRBJ1-6, with D hard to call. Germline lookup yields CDR1 MNHEY and CDR2 SMNVEV (reference sequence). This CDR3 region has 13 residues. The germline V and J ends were trimmed by 7 bases and 3 bases, with 7 bases remaining between them. The chain's CDR3 is CASKNGYNSPLHF. For the CDR3, the DNA is TGTGCCAGCAAGAACGGCTATAATTCACCCCTCCACTTT.

The chain couples TRBV4-1 to TRBJ2-5; 14 nucleotides line up with TRBD2. The ends lost 1 base at V and 4 bases at J; junction bases unmatched: 8. Germline values: CDR1 MGHRA, CDR2 YSYEKL. This CDR3 comprises 18 residues. CDR3 sequence reads: CASSQGLAGGPRVETQYF. For the CDR3, the DNA is TGCGCCAGCAGCCAAGGACTAGCGGGGGGGCCGAGGGTAGAGACCCAGTACTTC.

V is TRBV6-5 and J is TRBJ2-7; D ambiguous. Germline V gives CDR1 MNHEY, CDR2 SVGAGI. The CDR3 runs 14 residues. Between the trimmed V and J ends, which lost 4 bases and 1 base, there was a span of 11 bases. Written as DNA, the CDR3 is TGTGCCAGCAGTTGGGGTGAAAAATCCTACGAGCAGTACTTC. Its translation: CASSWGEKSYEQYF.

This clone was recorded once. The chain uses TRBV29-1 and TRBJ2-2, with 10 bases fitting TRBD2. Germline V lookup: CDR1 SQVTM, CDR2 ANQGSEA. This CDR3 spans 16 amino acids. V lost 4 bases, J lost 4 bases, and 9 bases stayed unmatched. The CDR3 protein is CSVGGGTSAVTGELFF. CDR3 bases: TGCAGCGTTGGAGGAGGGACTAGCGCGGTCACCGGGGAGCTGTTTTTT.

This chain connects TRBV29-1 to TRBJ1-2, with 10 positions matching TRBD1. CDR3 length equals 13 residues. The V segment lost 6 bases and the J segment 5 bases; nucleotides outside the gene matches: 6. Germline CDR1 reads SQVTM; CDR2 reads ANQGSEA. The CDR3 loop is CSVTDRGGYGYTF. Written as DNA, the CDR3 is TGCAGCGTCACGGACAGGGGGGGATATGGCTACACCTTC.

This chain connects TRBV6-1 to TRBJ1-1; perhaps TRBD1 as D (5 bases). The CDR3 is 15 residues long. The V gene's germline CDR1 is MNHNS and CDR2 SASEGT. V dropped 6 bases and J dropped 0 bases, with 14 bases sitting between them. This chain's CDR3 is CASRRGLGVNTEAFF. In DNA, the CDR3 is TGTGCCAGCAGGAGGGGATTAGGGGTGAACACTGAAGCTTTCTTT.

This clone was counted a few times. The chain links TRBV2 to TRBJ1-2, with D unresolved. The CDR3 consists of 12 residues. Looked up from germline, CDR1 is SNHLY and CDR2 is FYNNEI. Between the trimmed V and J ends, which lost 0 bases and 10 bases, there was a span of 9 bases. The CDR3 loop reads CASSEALGTYTF. The CDR3 region has the DNA TGTGCCAGCAGTGAAGCCCTAGGAACCTACACCTTC.